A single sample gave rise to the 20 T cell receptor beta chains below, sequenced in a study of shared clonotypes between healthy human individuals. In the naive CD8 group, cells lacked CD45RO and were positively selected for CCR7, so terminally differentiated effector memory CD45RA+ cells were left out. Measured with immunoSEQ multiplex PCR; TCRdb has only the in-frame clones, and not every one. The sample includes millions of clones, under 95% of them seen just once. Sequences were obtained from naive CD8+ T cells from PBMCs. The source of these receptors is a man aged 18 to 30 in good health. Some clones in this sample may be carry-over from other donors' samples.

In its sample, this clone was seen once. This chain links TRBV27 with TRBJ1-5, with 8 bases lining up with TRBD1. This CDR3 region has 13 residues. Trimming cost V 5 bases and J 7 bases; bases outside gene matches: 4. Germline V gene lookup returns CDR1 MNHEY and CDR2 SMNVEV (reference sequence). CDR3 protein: CASSPRGHQPQHF. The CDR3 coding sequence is TGTGCCAGCAGTCCCAGGGGGCACCAGCCCCAGCATTTT.

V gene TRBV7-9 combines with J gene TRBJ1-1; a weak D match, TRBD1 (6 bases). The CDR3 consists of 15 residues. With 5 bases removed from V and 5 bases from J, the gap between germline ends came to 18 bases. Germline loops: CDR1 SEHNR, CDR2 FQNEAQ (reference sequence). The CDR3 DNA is TGTGCCAGCAGCACCCTCGCCCTAGGGGGGACTGAAGCTTTCTTT. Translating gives CASSTLALGGTEAFF.

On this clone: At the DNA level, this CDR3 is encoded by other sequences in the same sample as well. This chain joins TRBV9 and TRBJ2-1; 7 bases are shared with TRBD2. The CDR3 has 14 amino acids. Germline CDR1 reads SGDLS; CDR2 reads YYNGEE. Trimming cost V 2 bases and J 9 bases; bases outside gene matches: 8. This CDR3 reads CASSVPTSSGEQFF. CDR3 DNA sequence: TGTGCCAGCAGCGTCCCCACATCTAGCGGTGAGCAGTTCTTC.

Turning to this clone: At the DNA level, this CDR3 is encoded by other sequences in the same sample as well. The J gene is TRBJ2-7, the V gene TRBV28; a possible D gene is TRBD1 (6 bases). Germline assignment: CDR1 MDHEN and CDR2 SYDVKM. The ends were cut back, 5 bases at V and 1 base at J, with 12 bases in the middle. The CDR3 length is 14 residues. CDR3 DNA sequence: TGTGCCAGCAGTCTCAGGGGTGGATCCTACGAGCAGTACTTC. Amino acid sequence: CASSLRGGSYEQYF.

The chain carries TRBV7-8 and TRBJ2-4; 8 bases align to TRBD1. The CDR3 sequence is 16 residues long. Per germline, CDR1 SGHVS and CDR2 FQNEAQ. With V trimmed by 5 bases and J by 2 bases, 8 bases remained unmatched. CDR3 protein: CASSPPTGEPKNIQYF. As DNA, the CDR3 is TGTGCCAGCAGCCCCCCGACAGGGGAACCCAAAAACATTCAGTACTTC.

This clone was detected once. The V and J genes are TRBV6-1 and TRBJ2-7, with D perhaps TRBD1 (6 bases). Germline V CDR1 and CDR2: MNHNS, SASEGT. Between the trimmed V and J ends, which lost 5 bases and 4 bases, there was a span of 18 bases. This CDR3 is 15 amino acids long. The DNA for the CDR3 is TGTGCCAGCAGTTCGGACAGACCGGGGTATTACGAGCAGTACTTC. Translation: CASSSDRPGYYEQYF.

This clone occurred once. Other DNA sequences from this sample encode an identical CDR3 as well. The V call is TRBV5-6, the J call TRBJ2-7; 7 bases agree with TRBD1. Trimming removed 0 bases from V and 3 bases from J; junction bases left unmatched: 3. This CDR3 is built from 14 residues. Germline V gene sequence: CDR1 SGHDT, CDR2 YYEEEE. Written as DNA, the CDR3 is TGTGCCAGCAGCTTGGGGCAGGGGGTCTACGAGCAGTACTTC. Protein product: CASSLGQGVYEQYF.

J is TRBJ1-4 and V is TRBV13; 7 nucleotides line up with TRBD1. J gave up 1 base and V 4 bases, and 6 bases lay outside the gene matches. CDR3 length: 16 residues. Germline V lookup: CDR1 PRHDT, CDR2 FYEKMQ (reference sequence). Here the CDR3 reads CASSSDREGTNEKLFF. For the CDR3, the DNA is TGTGCCAGCAGCTCAGACAGGGAAGGAACTAATGAAAAACTGTTTTTT.

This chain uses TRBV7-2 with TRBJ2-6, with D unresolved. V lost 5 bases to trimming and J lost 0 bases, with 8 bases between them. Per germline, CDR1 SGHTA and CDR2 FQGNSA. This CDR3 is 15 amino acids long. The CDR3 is CASSHPFSGANVLTF. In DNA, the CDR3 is TGTGCCAGCAGCCACCCCTTCTCTGGGGCCAACGTCCTGACTTTC.

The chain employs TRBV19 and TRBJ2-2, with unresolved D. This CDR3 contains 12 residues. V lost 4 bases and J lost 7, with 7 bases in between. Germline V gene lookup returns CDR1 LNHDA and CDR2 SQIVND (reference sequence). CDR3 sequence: CASSSGSGELFF. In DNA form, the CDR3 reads TGTGCCAGTAGTAGCGGAAGCGGGGAGCTGTTTTTT.

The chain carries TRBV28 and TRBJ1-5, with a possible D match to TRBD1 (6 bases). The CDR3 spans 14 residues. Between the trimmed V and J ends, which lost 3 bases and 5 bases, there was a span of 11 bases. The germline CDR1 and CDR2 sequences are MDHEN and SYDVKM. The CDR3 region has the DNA TGTGCCAGCAGTTTGGGGACACCCTATCAGCCCCAGCATTTT. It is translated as CASSLGTPYQPQHF.

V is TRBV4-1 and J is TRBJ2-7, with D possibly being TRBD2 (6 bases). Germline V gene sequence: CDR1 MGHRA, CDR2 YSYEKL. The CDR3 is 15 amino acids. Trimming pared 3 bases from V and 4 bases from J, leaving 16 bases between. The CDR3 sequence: CASSHRLDSWYEQYF. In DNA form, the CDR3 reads TGCGCCAGCAGCCATAGACTAGATTCGTGGTACGAGCAGTACTTC.

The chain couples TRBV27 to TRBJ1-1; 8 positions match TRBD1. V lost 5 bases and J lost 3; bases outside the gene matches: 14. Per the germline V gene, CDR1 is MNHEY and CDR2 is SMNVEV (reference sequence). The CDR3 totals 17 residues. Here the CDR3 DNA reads TGTGCCAGCAGTCGTCTTAGACGTCAGGGGGCCTACACTGAAGCTTTCTTT. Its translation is CASSRLRRQGAYTEAFF.

For the CDR3, the DNA is TGCGCCAGCAGCTTGGAGCATGGCGGCCCCAATGAGCAGTTCTTC. Amino acid sequence: CASSLEHGGPNEQFF. V gene TRBV5-1 combines with J gene TRBJ2-1; D remains unclear. V was trimmed by 0 bases and J by 6 bases, leaving 13 bases between them. The germline gives CDR1 SGHRS, CDR2 YFSETQ. There are 15 residues in the CDR3.

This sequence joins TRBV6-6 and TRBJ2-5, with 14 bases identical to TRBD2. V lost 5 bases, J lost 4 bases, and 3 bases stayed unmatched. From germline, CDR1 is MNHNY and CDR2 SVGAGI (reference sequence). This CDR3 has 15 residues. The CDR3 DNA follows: TGTGCCAGCAGTCGGACTAGCGGGAGGCGAGAGACCCAGTACTTC. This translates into CASSRTSGRRETQYF.

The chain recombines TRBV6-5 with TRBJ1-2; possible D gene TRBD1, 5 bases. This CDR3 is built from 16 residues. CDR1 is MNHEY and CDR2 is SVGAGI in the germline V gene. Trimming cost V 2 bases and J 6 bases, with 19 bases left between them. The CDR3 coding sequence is TGTGCCAGCAGTTACCTAACCGGGGAAGGGGTGAATGGCTACACCTTC. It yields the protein CASSYLTGEGVNGYTF.

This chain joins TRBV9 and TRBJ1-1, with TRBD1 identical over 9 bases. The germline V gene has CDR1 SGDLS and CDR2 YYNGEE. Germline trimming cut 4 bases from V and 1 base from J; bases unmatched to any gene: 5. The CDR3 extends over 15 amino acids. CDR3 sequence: CASSPGQGSNTEAFF. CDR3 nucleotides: TGTGCCAGCAGCCCAGGACAGGGGTCGAACACTGAAGCTTTCTTT.

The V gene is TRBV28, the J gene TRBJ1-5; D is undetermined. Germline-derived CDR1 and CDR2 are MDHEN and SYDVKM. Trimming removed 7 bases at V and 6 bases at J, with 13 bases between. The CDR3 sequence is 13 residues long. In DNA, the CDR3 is TGTGCCAGCACCCTGAGGCTCGGTCAGCCCCAGCATTTT. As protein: CASTLRLGQPQHF.

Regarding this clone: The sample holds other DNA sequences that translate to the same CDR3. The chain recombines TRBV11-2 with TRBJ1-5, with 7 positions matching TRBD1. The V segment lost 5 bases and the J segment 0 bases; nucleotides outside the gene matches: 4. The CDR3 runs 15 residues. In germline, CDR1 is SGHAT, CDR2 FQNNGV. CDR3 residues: CASSPTGDSNQPQHF. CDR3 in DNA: TGTGCCAGCAGCCCTACAGGGGATAGCAATCAGCCCCAGCATTTT.

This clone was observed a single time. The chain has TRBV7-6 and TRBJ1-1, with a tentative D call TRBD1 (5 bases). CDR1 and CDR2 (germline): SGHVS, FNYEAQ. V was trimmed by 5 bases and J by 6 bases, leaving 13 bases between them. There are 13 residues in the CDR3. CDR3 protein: CASSLLGESEAFF. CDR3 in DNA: TGTGCCAGCAGCCTATTGGGGGAATCTGAAGCTTTCTTT.